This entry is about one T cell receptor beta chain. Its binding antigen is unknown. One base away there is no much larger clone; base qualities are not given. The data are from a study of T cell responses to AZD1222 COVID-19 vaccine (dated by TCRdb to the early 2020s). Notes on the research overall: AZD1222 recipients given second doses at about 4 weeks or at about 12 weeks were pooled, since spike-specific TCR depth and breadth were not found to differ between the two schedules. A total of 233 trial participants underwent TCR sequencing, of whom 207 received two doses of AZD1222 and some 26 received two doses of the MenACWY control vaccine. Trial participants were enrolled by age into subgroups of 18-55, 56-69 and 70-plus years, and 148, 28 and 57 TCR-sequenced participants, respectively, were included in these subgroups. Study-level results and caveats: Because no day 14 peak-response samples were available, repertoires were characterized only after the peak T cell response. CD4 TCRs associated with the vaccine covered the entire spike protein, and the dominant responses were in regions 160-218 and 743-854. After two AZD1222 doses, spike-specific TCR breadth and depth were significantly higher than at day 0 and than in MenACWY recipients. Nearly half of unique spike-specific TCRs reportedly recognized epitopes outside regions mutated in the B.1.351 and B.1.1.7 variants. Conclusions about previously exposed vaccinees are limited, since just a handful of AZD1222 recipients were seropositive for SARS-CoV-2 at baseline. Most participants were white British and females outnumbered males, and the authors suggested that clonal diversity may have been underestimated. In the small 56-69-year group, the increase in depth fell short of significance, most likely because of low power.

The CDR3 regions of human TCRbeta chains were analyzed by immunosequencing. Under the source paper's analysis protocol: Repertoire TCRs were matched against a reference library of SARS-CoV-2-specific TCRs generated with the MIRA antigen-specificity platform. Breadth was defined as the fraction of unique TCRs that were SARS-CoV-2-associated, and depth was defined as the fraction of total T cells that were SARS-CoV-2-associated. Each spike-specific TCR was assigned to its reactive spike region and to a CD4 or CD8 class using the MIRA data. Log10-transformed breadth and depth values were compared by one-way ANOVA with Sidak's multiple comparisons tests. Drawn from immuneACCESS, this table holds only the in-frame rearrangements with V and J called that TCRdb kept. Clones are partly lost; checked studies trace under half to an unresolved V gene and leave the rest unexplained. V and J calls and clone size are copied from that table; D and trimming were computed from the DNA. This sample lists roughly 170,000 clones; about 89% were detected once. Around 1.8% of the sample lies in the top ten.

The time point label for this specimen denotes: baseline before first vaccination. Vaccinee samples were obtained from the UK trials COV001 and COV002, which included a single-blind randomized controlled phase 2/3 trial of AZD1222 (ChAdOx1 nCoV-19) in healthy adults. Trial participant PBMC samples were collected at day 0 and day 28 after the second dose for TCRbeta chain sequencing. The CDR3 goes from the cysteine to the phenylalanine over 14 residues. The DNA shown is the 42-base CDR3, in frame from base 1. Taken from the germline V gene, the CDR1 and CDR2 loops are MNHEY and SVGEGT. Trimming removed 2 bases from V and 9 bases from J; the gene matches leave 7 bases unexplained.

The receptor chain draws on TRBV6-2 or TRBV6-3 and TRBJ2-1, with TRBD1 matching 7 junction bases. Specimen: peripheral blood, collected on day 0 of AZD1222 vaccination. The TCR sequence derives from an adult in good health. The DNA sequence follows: TGTGCCAGCAGTTACGGGCTAGCAGGGGGTGAGCAGTTCTTC. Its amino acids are CASSYGLAGGEQFF.